This T cell receptor beta chain stems from a study of blood T cell repertoires in COVID-19. CDR3 length: 11 amino acids. V dropped 5 bases and J dropped 6 bases, with 6 bases sitting between them. Germline lookup yields CDR1 LNHDA and CDR2 SQIVND (reference sequence). Cohorts were determined from participant-reported clinical history. Profiled with immunoSEQ multiplex PCR; TCRdb holds only in-frame clones, not every one. The repertoire holds 300,000 to 500,000 clones, with more than 75% as singletons. About this clone: Other DNA sequences in this sample translate to the same CDR3.

The sequence was collected from a woman aged 30 to 39 with acute COVID-19. The source material was PBMCs or T cells enriched from blood (not recorded which). The rearrangement joins TRBV19 to TRBJ2-3; the D is unclear. The CDR3 protein is CASSLSDTQYF. As DNA, the CDR3 is TGTGCCAGTAGTCTCAGTGATACGCAGTATTTT.